The entry that follows covers one TCR beta chain sequence. Its antigen has not been determined. One base away there is no much larger clone; base qualities are not given. This sample stems from a study of brain T cells in children with intractable seizures (dated by TCRdb to the early 2020s). Describing the broader study: Resected brain tissue from 45 to 60 pediatric epilepsy surgery cases was first screened for immune gene transcripts using a NanoString immunology panel. Eight of the 12 selected surgery cases also had pre-surgery blood sequenced, which left four cases with brain tissue only.

Overall study results and their limits: Viral specificity was inferred only from CDR3 sequence similarity, and patients' HCMV serostatus was unknown. Sequencing depth differed between pre- and post-surgery blood, so clones missing from the pre-surgery sample may reflect undersampling.

TCR beta chain sequences were generated from genomic DNA using the immunoSEQ assay. Processing in the source paper ran as follows. CDR3 sequences that did not begin with the conserved framework cysteine at position 104 were removed by hand. To get clonality, the normalized Shannon's Diversity Index was subtracted from one, giving values from 0 (maximal diversity) to 1 (oligoclonal). Chi-squared comparison-of-proportions tests were used to check whether the frequency of the same CDR3 differed between samples, for example brain versus blood. Public clonotypes were found by searching immuneACCESS, and the VDJdb browser was used to assess similarity to known antiviral clonotypes. TCRdb holds this immuneACCESS table with in-frame rearrangements only. Some clones are missing; in checked studies, unresolved V genes explain under half, and the rest has no known cause. V and J calls plus clone size are reproduced from that table; the DNA served to infer D and trimming. This sample is represented by tens of thousands of clones; roughly 95% of them were singletons. The ten largest clones represent 0.3% to 0.45% of the sample.

The sample's time point label, in plain terms: resected brain tissue, or blood drawn just prior to surgery. The surgery cases showing the highest brain T cell transcript signatures were chosen for TCR beta chain sequencing of brain tissue and, when available, of blood. Patients had been treated with at least one anti-epileptic drug before surgery. TCR-sequenced patients were children with drug-resistant epilepsy due to tuberous sclerosis complex, focal cortical dysplasia, Rasmussen encephalitis or hemimegalencephaly. Blood samples were drawn just before the epilepsy surgery. Bulk genomic DNA was isolated from unsorted brain tissue and whole blood using the Monarch genomic DNA purification kit. The junction shows trimming of 4 bases on V and 0 bases on J, and the gene matches do not reach 7 bases of it. From a lookup of the germline V gene (reference sequence), CDR1 and CDR2 are MNHEY and SMNVEV. The CDR3 runs 16 residues from the cysteine to the phenylalanine. Only the CDR3 portion is preserved as DNA: 48 bases, with reading frame beginning at the first base.

This receptor chain uses TRBV27 and TRBJ1-1; 8 central bases correspond to TRBD1. The receptor comes from a boy less than two years old with focal cortical dysplasia and intractable seizures. The sample was peripheral blood, taken at surgery. In nucleotide form, the sequence is TGTGCCAGCAGTTATCTCCTGGACAGGGTGAACACTGAAGCTTTCTTT. It is translated as CASSYLLDRVNTEAFF.